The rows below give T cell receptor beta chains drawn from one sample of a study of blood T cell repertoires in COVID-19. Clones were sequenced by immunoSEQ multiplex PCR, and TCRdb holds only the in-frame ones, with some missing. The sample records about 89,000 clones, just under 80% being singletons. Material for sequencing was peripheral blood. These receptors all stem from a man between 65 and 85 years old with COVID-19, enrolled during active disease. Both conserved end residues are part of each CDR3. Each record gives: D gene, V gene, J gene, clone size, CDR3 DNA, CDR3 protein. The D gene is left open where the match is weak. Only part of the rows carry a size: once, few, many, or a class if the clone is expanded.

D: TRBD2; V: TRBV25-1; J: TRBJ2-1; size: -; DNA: TGTGCCAGCAGCCGCGGGGGGGCGAGCAATGAGCAGTTCTTC; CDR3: CASSRGGASNEQFF
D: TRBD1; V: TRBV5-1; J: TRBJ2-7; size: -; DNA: TGCGCCAGCAGCTTTACCCCCCGGACAGGGACAGGGAGCGAGCAGTACTTC; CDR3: CASSFTPRTGTGSEQYF
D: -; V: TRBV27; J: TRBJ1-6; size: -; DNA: TGTGCCAGCAGTTACTTTAATTCACCCCTCCACTTT; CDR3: CASSYFNSPLHF
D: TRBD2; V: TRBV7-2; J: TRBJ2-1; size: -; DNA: TGTGCCTGCAGCTCGGCGGGAGTGGGCTACAATGAGCAGTTCTTC; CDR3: CACSSAGVGYNEQFF
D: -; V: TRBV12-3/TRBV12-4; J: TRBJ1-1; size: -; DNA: TGTGCCAGCAGATACAGAAACACTGAAGCTTTCTTT; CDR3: CASRYRNTEAFF
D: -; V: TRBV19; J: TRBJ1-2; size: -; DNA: TGTGCCAGTAGTCCCACGGGGTATGGCTACACCTTC; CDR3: CASSPTGYGYTF
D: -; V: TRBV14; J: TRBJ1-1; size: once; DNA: TGTGCCAGCAGCCCTAGATTACAGGGTGAAGCTTTCTTT; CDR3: CASSPRLQGEAFF
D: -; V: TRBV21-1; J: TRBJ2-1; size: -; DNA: TGTGCCAGCAGCAAAGTTGGTAGCGGGAGGGCCTACAATGAGCAGTTCTTC; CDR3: CASSKVGSGRAYNEQFF
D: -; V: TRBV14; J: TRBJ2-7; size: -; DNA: TGTGCCAGCAGCCCGAAGGAGGCCTTACCCTACGAGCAGTACTTC; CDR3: CASSPKEALPYEQYF
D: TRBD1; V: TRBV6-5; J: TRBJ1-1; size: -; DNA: TGTGCCAGCAGCCGGGGACAGGGGGCTGGAGCTTTCTTT; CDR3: CASSRGQGAGAFF
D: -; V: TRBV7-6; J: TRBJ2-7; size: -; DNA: TGTGCCAGCAGCCCCCGGTATAGAGTGTCAACCTACGAGCAGTACTTC; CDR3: CASSPRYRVSTYEQYF
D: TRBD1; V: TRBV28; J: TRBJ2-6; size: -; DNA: TGTGCCAGCAGAGGGACAGAGAAATCTGGGGCCAACGTCCTGACTTTC; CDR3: CASRGTEKSGANVLTF
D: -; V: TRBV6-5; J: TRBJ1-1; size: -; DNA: TGTGCCAGCAGTTACTCCGAGGGGAACACTGAAGCTTTCTTT; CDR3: CASSYSEGNTEAFF
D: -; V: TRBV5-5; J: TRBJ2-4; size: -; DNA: TGTGCCAGCAGCTTATTAGGGCAGGGTGATGACATTCAGTACTTC; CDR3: CASSLLGQGDDIQYF
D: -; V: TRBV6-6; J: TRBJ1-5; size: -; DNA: TGTGCCAGCGGGGGGGTTAATAGCAATCAGCCCCAGCATTTT; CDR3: CASGGVNSNQPQHF
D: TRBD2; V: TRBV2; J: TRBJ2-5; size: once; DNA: TGTGCCAGCAGTGAACTAGCGGCACAAGAGACCCAGTACTTC; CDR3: CASSELAAQETQYF
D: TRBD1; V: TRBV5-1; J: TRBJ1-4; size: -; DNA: TGCGCCAGCAGCTTGGGGACGACAGGGTTTGGGGAAAAACTGTTTTTT; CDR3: CASSLGTTGFGEKLFF
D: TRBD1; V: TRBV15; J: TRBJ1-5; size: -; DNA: TGTGCCACCAGCAGGACAGGGGTACAGCCCCAGCATTTT; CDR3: CATSRTGVQPQHF
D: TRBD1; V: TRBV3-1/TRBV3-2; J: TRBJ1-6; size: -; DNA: TGTGCCAGCAGCCCCCCCGGGACAGGGGGTTCACCCCTCCACTTT; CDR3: CASSPPGTGGSPLHF
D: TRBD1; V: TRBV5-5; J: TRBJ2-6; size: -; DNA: TGTGCCAGCAGCGCCACAGGGGTGGCTGGGGCCAACGTCCTGACTTTC; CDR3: CASSATGVAGANVLTF
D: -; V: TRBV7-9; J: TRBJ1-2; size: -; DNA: TGTGCCAGCAGCCGACAGGACTTCTATGGCTACACCTTC; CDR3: CASSRQDFYGYTF
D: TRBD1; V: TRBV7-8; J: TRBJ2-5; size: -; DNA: TGTGCCAGCAGTTTTCCCCTGACAGGGTCCAGGGAGACCCAGTACTTC; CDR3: CASSFPLTGSRETQYF
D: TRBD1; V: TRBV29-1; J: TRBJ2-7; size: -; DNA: TGCAGCGTTGAAGTGCCCAGGAACAGGGGCTACGAGCAGTACTTC; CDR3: CSVEVPRNRGYEQYF
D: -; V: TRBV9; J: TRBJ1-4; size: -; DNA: TGTGCCAGCAGCGTAGGAGGTATGGCAGAAAAACTGTTTTTT; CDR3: CASSVGGMAEKLFF
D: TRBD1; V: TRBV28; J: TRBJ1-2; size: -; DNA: TGTGCCAGCAGTTTGTCCGGGACAGGGTATGGCTACACCTTC; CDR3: CASSLSGTGYGYTF
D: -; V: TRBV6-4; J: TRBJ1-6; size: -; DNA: TGTGCCAGCAGTGTGGAAGGGGGTTCACCCCTCCACTTT; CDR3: CASSVEGGSPLHF
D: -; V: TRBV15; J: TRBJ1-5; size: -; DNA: TGTGCCACCAGCAGAGACGTCGGCAATCAGCCCCAGCATTTT; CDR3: CATSRDVGNQPQHF
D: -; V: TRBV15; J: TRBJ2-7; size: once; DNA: TGTGCCACCAGCGGACCCTTTATCACGGGGGGCCCATTCTACGAGCAGTACTTC; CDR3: CATSGPFITGGPFYEQYF
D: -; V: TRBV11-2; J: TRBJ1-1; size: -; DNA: TGTGCCAGCAGCCCAGGGACAATGGCTTTCTTT; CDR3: CASSPGTMAFF
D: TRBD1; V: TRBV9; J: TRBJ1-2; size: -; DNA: TGTGCCAGCAGCGTGGGACAGCGCGTGAGTGGCTACACCTTC; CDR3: CASSVGQRVSGYTF
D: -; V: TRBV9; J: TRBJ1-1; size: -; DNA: TGTGCCAGCAGCGTCCTCCCGGGACTTTTCTCGGGGACTGAAGCTTTCTTT; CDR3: CASSVLPGLFSGTEAFF
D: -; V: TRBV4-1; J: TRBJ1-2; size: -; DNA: TGCGCCAGCAGCCAAGATCTAGACAGGAACTATGGCTACACCTTC; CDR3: CASSQDLDRNYGYTF
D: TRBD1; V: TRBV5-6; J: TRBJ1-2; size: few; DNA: TGTGCCAGCAGCTCGGACAGGGGGCGCCGAGGCCGCTATGGCTACACCTTC; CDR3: CASSSDRGRRGRYGYTF
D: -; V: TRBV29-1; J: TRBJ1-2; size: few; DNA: TGCAGCGCCGCGGGGACCGTTGCGACTAACTATGGCTACACCTTC; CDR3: CSAAGTVATNYGYTF
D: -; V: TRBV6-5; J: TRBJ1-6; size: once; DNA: TGTGCCAGCAGCCAGGACAGCCCTAGGGAAACACCCCTCCACTTT; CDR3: CASSQDSPRETPLHF
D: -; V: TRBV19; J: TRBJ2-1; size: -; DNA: TGTGCCAGTAGTATATCCCGACAAGGGGGTGAGCAGTTCTTC; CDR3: CASSISRQGGEQFF
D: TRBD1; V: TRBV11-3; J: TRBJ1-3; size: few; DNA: TGTGCCAGCAGCGCCCGAAAACAGGGGATAGGAAACACCATATATTTT; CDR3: CASSARKQGIGNTIYF
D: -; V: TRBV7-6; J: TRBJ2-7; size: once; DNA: TGTGCCAGCAGCTTGTTCAGCGGGTCGTCCTACGAGCAGTACTTC; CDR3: CASSLFSGSSYEQYF
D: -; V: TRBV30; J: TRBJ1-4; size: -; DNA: TGTGCCTGGAGTGCAAGACCGGGGAGAACTAATGAAAAACTGTTTTTT; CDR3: CAWSARPGRTNEKLFF
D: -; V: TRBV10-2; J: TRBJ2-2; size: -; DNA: TGCGCCAGCAGTCATCAGGCCAACACCGGGGAGCTGTTTTTT; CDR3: CASSHQANTGELFF